This T cell receptor (beta chain) stems from a study of cytomegalovirus exposure and HLA in healthy donors. General observations from the study: Exclusion applied to some V segments, including TRBV6-2 and TRBV6-3, as they were indistinguishable. Some TCR beta chains (around 180 of them) were listed as cytomegalovirus-associated. What a later analysis reportedly showed was that an Asian-associated ancestry cluster had fewer N-insertions than the approximately 700-donor mean.

As regards this clone: Its antigen is not known.

Healthy bone marrow donors supplied every sample. Germline assignment: CDR1 SEHNR and CDR2 FQNEAQ (reference sequence). V gave up 1 base and J gave up 5 bases, with 9 bases separating them. The CDR3 is 14 residues long. With 60 Vbeta and 13 Jbeta primers, the PCR was carried out. Sequencing was performed with immunoSEQ multiplex PCR; in TCRdb, only in-frame clones are kept and a portion is missing. The table includes 100,000 to 150,000 clones, approximately 82% detected once. The receptor was isolated from a boy between 2 and 10 years old in good health and CMV-seronegative. This chain uses TRBV7-9 with TRBJ2-1; TRBD1 might be the D (5 bases). Source material: PBMCs. The CDR3 coding sequence is TGTGCCAGCAGCTTAGGTAACAGGCACAATGAGCAGTTCTTC. Translating gives CASSLGNRHNEQFF.